Each of the 32 T cell receptor beta chains below was sequenced from the same sample in a study of shared clonotypes between healthy human individuals. TCRdb's copy holds only in-frame clones and misses some; the assay was immunoSEQ multiplex PCR. This table has about 2.3 million clones, 93% appearing once. Sequenced sample: naive CD4+ T cells from PBMCs. Subset noted: CD45RA+ positively selected. The receptor set was obtained from a man aged 18 to 29 in good health. Some clones in this sample may be carry-over from other donors' samples.

The chain combines TRBV7-9 with TRBJ1-1; D remains unclear. V lost 5 bases and J lost 4, with 17 bases in between. The CDR3 sequence is 15 residues long. Germline-derived CDR1 and CDR2 are SEHNR and FQNEAQ (reference sequence). Written as DNA, the CDR3 is TGTGCCAGCAGCCACGGGCGGACGGAGGGCACTGAAGCTTTCTTT. It encodes CASSHGRTEGTEAFF.

This sequence joins TRBV6-5 and TRBJ2-7; 8 nucleotides agree with TRBD1. Trimming cost V 4 bases and J 6 bases; bases outside gene matches: 8. The CDR3 contains 14 residues. CDR1 is MNHEY, CDR2 SVGAGI, per germline. CDR3 sequence reads: CASSSRTGRSEQYF. CDR3 in DNA: TGTGCCAGCAGTTCACGGACAGGGAGGTCCGAGCAGTACTTC.

The chain couples TRBV7-3 to TRBJ2-7; D is ambiguous. Per germline, CDR1 SGHTA and CDR2 FQGTGA. Trimming removed 1 base at V and 3 bases at J, with 13 bases between. The CDR3 length is 15 residues. Here the CDR3 reads CASSLILIDGYEQYF. Written as DNA, the CDR3 is TGTGCCAGCAGCTTAATCCTAATCGATGGCTACGAGCAGTACTTC.

In the case of this clone: This specimen includes other DNA sequences encoding the same CDR3. V gene TRBV5-4 combines with J gene TRBJ2-7; weak D call: TRBD2 (7 bases). In germline, CDR1 is SGHNT, CDR2 YYREEE (reference sequence). CDR3 length: 14 amino acids. V was cut by 0 bases and J by 4 bases, with 11 bases left in between. The CDR3 DNA reads TGTGCCAGCAGCTTGGGGGGGGGCCCGTACGAGCAGTACTTC. It codes for CASSLGGGPYEQYF.

V and J are TRBV6-5 and TRBJ1-1; possibly TRBD1 for D (6 bases). The germline V gene has CDR1 MNHEY and CDR2 SVGAGI. The V end lost 2 bases, the J end lost 4 bases, and 11 bases lay between the germline ends. This CDR3 contains 14 residues. CDR3 region: CASSYHQGSTEAFF. The CDR3 region has the DNA TGTGCCAGCAGTTACCATCAGGGGAGCACTGAAGCTTTCTTT.

The chain uses TRBV30 and TRBJ2-3, with 10 bases identical to TRBD2. J was trimmed by 5 bases and V by 2 bases; bases with no gene match: 7. CDR3 length: 15 residues. Germline CDR1 reads GTSNPN; CDR2 reads SVGIG (reference sequence). DNA for the CDR3: TGTGCCTGGAGTCCTCTAGCGGGAGCCGGAGATACGCAGTATTTT. Amino acids: CAWSPLAGAGDTQYF.

The chain recombines TRBV18 with TRBJ1-1; no clear D gene. The germline gives CDR1 KGHSH, CDR2 LQKENI. The CDR3 extends over 13 amino acids. V was trimmed by 6 bases and J by 3 bases, leaving 11 bases between them. The CDR3 DNA reads as TGTGCCAGCTCCCAAAGCAGAGACACTGAAGCTTTCTTT. Protein: CASSQSRDTEAFF.

This rearrangement joins TRBV10-3 to TRBJ2-7; D may be TRBD1 (5 bases). V shed 6 bases and J shed 7 bases, with 13 bases lying between them. Germline assignment: CDR1 ENHRY and CDR2 SYGVKD. The CDR3 loop spans 12 amino acids. CDR3 loop: CAISPGSWEQYF. CDR3 in DNA: TGTGCCATCAGCCCAGGGTCTTGGGAGCAGTACTTC.

The genes are TRBV28 and TRBJ1-5, with 9 nucleotides matching TRBD1. The germline gives CDR1 MDHEN, CDR2 SYDVKM. The ends lost 8 bases at V and 1 base at J; junction bases unmatched: 6. The CDR3 has 15 residues. The CDR3 reads CASGTTGGSNQPQHF. CDR3 DNA sequence: TGTGCCAGCGGAACGACAGGGGGAAGCAATCAGCCCCAGCATTTT.

The chain combines TRBV5-1 with TRBJ2-1; D could derive from TRBD1 or TRBD2 (5 bases each). Per the germline V gene, CDR1 is SGHRS and CDR2 is YFSETQ. The CDR3 contains 15 residues. Trimming cost V 4 bases and J 0 bases, with 11 bases left between them. The CDR3 DNA is TGCGCCAGCAGCCCGGGGCCCAGCTCCTACAATGAGCAGTTCTTC. It encodes CASSPGPSSYNEQFF.

Remarks on this clone: Other DNA variants within this sample encode the same CDR3. The chain employs TRBV19 and TRBJ2-7, with TRBD1 matching 11 bases. Germline lookup yields CDR1 LNHDA and CDR2 SQIVND (reference sequence). This CDR3 is built from 15 residues. Unmatched junction bases numbered 7, after V lost 6 bases and J lost 3 bases. The CDR3 is CASSPTGTGGYEQYF. CDR3 nucleotides: TGTGCCAGTAGCCCAACCGGGACAGGGGGCTACGAGCAGTACTTC. The full variable domain, rest sourced from reference TRBV19 and TRBJ2-7, is DGGITQSPKYLFRKEGQNVTLSCEQNLNHDAMYWYRQDPGQGLRLIYYSQIVNDFQKGDIAEGYSVSREKKESFPLTVTSAQKNPTAFYLCASSPTGTGGYEQYFGPGTRLTVT.

Remarks on this clone: Within the sample, other DNA sequences also encode this same CDR3. J is TRBJ2-1 and V is TRBV7-3; 7 positions agree with TRBD1. The CDR3 length is 12 residues. The V and J ends lost 4 bases and 8 bases, in that order; junction bases with no gene match: 2. The germline V gene has CDR1 SGHTA and CDR2 FQGTGA. Written as DNA, the CDR3 is TGTGCCAGCAGCTCAGGGGGAGATGAGCAGTTCTTC. It codes for CASSSGGDEQFF.

The chain couples TRBV5-1 to TRBJ2-7; tentatively, D is TRBD1 (6 bases). The V gene's germline CDR1 is SGHRS and CDR2 YFSETQ. The CDR3 loop spans 14 amino acids. Trimming left V 4 bases short and J 1 base short, with 12 bases between. This chain's CDR3 is CASSLKTGSYEQYF. In nucleotides, the CDR3 is TGCGCCAGCAGCCTCAAGACAGGTTCCTACGAGCAGTACTTC.

The chain links TRBV9 to TRBJ2-5, with 9 bases fitting TRBD1. Germline loops: CDR1 SGDLS, CDR2 YYNGEE. The V segment lost 3 bases and the J segment 4 bases; nucleotides outside the gene matches: 7. The CDR3 is 15 amino acids. The CDR3 protein is CASSARQGVGETQYF. CDR3 bases: TGTGCCAGCAGCGCTAGACAGGGGGTCGGAGAGACCCAGTACTTC.

J is TRBJ1-1 and V is TRBV15; no clear D. The germline V gene encodes CDR1 LNHNV and CDR2 YYDKDF (reference sequence). This CDR3 comprises 13 residues. V was trimmed by 1 base and J by 6 bases, leaving 9 bases between them. CDR3 DNA sequence: TGTGCCACCAGCAGAGCCAGAAACCCTGAAGCTTTCTTT. This encodes CATSRARNPEAFF.

The rearrangement joins TRBV6-5 to TRBJ2-1; TRBD2 agrees at 9 bases. The CDR3 has 16 amino acids. CDR1 and CDR2 (germline): MNHEY, SVGAGI. Trimming took 4 bases from V and 0 from J; bases not matched to a gene: 4. The CDR3 region is CASSFLAGSSYNEQFF. The CDR3 coding sequence is TGTGCCAGCAGTTTTCTAGCGGGGTCCTCCTACAATGAGCAGTTCTTC.

This chain joins TRBV7-9 and TRBJ2-1; D uncertain. The germline gives CDR1 SEHNR, CDR2 FQNEAQ (reference sequence). Trimming stripped 5 bases from V and 9 bases from J, with 14 bases between. The CDR3 is made up of 13 amino acids. CDR3 sequence reads: CASSPMTFAEQFF. CDR3 nucleotide sequence: TGTGCCAGCAGCCCCATGACTTTCGCTGAGCAGTTCTTC. Full variable domain (remainder filled in from reference TRBV7-9 and TRBJ2-1): DTGVSQNPRHKITKRGQNVTFRCDPISEHNRLYWYRQTLGQGPEFLTYFQNEAQLEKSRLLSDRFSAERPKGSFSTLEIQRTEQGDSAMYLCASSPMTFAEQFFGPGTRLTVL.

This chain links TRBV28 with TRBJ2-7; 8 nucleotides match TRBD2. Germline loops: CDR1 MDHEN, CDR2 SYDVKM. This CDR3 spans 15 amino acids. J was trimmed by 2 bases and V by 3 bases; bases with no gene match: 6. The CDR3 reads CASSLSGSFTYEQYF. In DNA, the CDR3 is TGTGCCAGCAGTTTGAGCGGGAGTTTTACCTACGAGCAGTACTTC.

The chain carries TRBV5-1 and TRBJ2-3; 14 nucleotides agree with TRBD2. The V gene end was trimmed by 2 bases and the J gene end by 4 bases; junction bases not matched to a gene: 9. The CDR3 is 18 residues long. CDR1 and CDR2 (germline): SGHRS, YFSETQ. CDR3 protein: CASSLIPGLAGAPDTQYF. As DNA, the CDR3 is TGCGCCAGCAGCTTAATCCCGGGACTAGCGGGAGCTCCAGATACGCAGTATTTT.

This clone appeared once. J is TRBJ2-7 and V is TRBV6-5; the D is unclear. This CDR3 contains 12 residues. Germline CDR1 MNHEY, CDR2 SVGAGI. The V end lost 5 bases, the J end lost 6 bases, and 11 bases lay between the germline ends. CDR3 DNA sequence: TGTGCCAGCAGTGGACGGTCGTCCGAGCAGTACTTC. Its protein is CASSGRSSEQYF.

This clone was observed a handful of times. The chain links TRBV9 to TRBJ1-5; 9 positions agree with TRBD1. In germline, CDR1 is SGDLS, CDR2 YYNGEE. V was clipped by 4 bases and J by 7 bases; unmatched bases: 9. CDR3 length: 15 amino acids. The CDR3 protein is CASSITGGAGQPQHF. In DNA, the CDR3 is TGTGCCAGCAGCATCACAGGGGGCGCGGGGCAGCCCCAGCATTTT.

V and J are TRBV6-1 and TRBJ2-3; possible D gene TRBD1, 6 bases. V was cut by 6 bases and J by 8 bases, with 9 bases left in between. CDR1 is MNHNS and CDR2 is SASEGT in the germline V gene. This CDR3 is 11 amino acids long. The CDR3 protein is CASRQGGTQYF. The CDR3 DNA reads as TGTGCCAGCAGACAAGGGGGTACGCAGTATTTT.

The gene calls are TRBV4-3 and TRBJ1-1; D remains ambiguous. The CDR3 is 14 amino acids. Germline V CDR1 and CDR2: LGHNA, YSLEER. V dropped 3 bases and J dropped 6 bases, with 14 bases sitting between them. The CDR3 DNA reads as TGCGCCAGCAGCCAGCTGGGCTCGGGCGCTGAAGCTTTCTTT. Translation: CASSQLGSGAEAFF.

The chain employs TRBV5-1 and TRBJ2-7; no reliable D call. Germline V gene lookup returns CDR1 SGHRS and CDR2 YFSETQ. V dropped 2 bases and J dropped 3 bases, with 9 bases sitting between them. There are 13 residues in the CDR3. The CDR3 region has the DNA TGCGCCAGCAGCTTTGAAATATTCTACGAGCAGTACTTC. Amino acid sequence: CASSFEIFYEQYF.

The V gene is TRBV15, the J gene TRBJ1-5; 9 bases agree with TRBD1. Trimming took 2 bases from V and 4 from J; bases not matched to a gene: 3. CDR3 length: 15 residues. The germline CDR1 and CDR2 sequences are LNHNV and YYDKDF (reference sequence). CDR3 bases: TGTGCCACCAGCAGAAGGACAGGGGAAAATCAGCCCCAGCATTTT. Its protein product is CATSRRTGENQPQHF. The variable domain in full, with the rest retrieved from reference TRBV15 and TRBJ1-5, is DAMVIQNPRYQVTQFGKPVTLSCSQTLNHNVMYWYQQKSSQAPKLLFHYYDKDFNNEADTPDNFQSRRPNTSFCFLDIRSPGLGDTAMYLCATSRRTGENQPQHFGDGTRLSIL.

J is TRBJ2-3 and V is TRBV7-2; 8 bases align to TRBD2. This CDR3 is built from 16 residues. Per germline, CDR1 SGHTA and CDR2 FQGNSA. V lost 2 bases to trimming and J lost 4 bases; unmatched junction nucleotides: 8. CDR3 in amino acids: CASSLLLSGMADTQYF. Written as DNA, the CDR3 is TGTGCCAGCAGCTTACTGCTTAGCGGGATGGCAGATACGCAGTATTTT.

DNA of the CDR3: TGTGCCAGCAGGATCAGGGGGCAGACTGGGGCCAACGTCCTGACTTTC. Protein product: CASRIRGQTGANVLTF. J is TRBJ2-6 and V is TRBV28; 8 positions agree with TRBD1. The V gene end was trimmed by 6 bases and the J gene end by 2 bases; junction bases not matched to a gene: 6. The germline V gene encodes CDR1 MDHEN and CDR2 SYDVKM. This CDR3 is 16 amino acids long.

The V gene is TRBV7-9, the J gene TRBJ2-7; D is possibly TRBD2 (6 bases). The germline V gene encodes CDR1 SEHNR and CDR2 FQNEAQ (reference sequence). V was shortened by 5 bases and J by 11 bases, with 16 bases between the two germline ends. This CDR3 has 12 amino acids. In DNA form, the CDR3 reads TGTGCCAGCAGCGCGATAGGGAGGAGGAAGTACTTC. Translation gives CASSAIGRRKYF.

The chain joins TRBV19 to TRBJ2-4, with D tentatively TRBD2 (7 bases). The CDR3 is 14 residues long. With 5 bases removed from V and 7 bases from J, the gap between germline ends came to 15 bases. Germline-derived CDR1 and CDR2 are LNHDA and SQIVND (reference sequence). CDR3 protein: CASSLYAGANIQYF. Here the CDR3 DNA reads TGTGCCAGTAGTCTCTACGCGGGGGCCAACATTCAGTACTTC.

The rearrangement joins TRBV5-5 to TRBJ1-4; D is perhaps TRBD1 (5 bases). From germline, CDR1 is SGHKS and CDR2 YYEKEE (reference sequence). The CDR3 contains 13 residues. Trimming took off 3 bases at V and 8 bases at J, with 11 bases between the two ends. The CDR3 bases are TGTGCCAGCAGCTACGGGGGACCGGAAAAACTGTTTTTT. This translates into CASSYGGPEKLFF.

V is TRBV15 and J is TRBJ2-1; 7 nucleotides align to TRBD2. The CDR3 contains 15 residues. Germline V gene sequence: CDR1 LNHNV, CDR2 YYDKDF (reference sequence). Unmatched junction bases numbered 8, after V lost 5 bases and J lost 4 bases. The DNA of the CDR3 is TGTGCCACCAGCCCACAGCGGGATTCGTACAATGAGCAGTTCTTC. Translating it yields CATSPQRDSYNEQFF.

The CDR3 region is CASSEGRGQKIYEQYF. In DNA form, the CDR3 reads TGTGCCAGCAGTGAAGGCAGGGGCCAAAAGATCTACGAGCAGTACTTC. V is TRBV6-1 and J is TRBJ2-7, with D perhaps matching TRBD1 (6 bases). V was shortened by 1 base and J by 3 bases, with 16 bases between the two germline ends. The germline V gene has CDR1 MNHNS and CDR2 SASEGT. This CDR3 region has 16 residues.